Shown below are 19 T cell receptor beta chains from a single sample sequenced in a study of blood T cell repertoires in COVID-19. The repertoire was sequenced with immunoSEQ multiplex PCR; TCRdb's copy has only in-frame clones and lacks some. Of hundreds of thousands of clones listed, about 86% are singletons. Sequencing was performed on PBMCs or T cells enriched from blood (not recorded which). These receptor sequences come from a woman in her 40s with acute COVID-19.

The chain links TRBV7-6 to TRBJ1-3, with a tentative D call TRBD1 (6 bases). Trimming pared 0 bases from V and 2 bases from J, leaving 8 bases between. Germline loops: CDR1 SGHVS, CDR2 FNYEAQ. The CDR3 spans 15 residues. The CDR3, as DNA: TGTGCCAGCAGCTTAGCTAGACAGGCTGGAAACACCATATATTTT. Encoded protein: CASSLARQAGNTIYF.

The chain has TRBV14 and TRBJ2-1; TRBD1 agrees at 7 bases. Germline CDR1 is SGHDN and CDR2 is FVKESK. J was trimmed by 6 bases and V by 1 base; bases with no gene match: 12. CDR3 size: 17 residues. The CDR3 region has the DNA TGTGCCAGCAGCCAAGTAACTCGGGCGACAGGGATCAATGAGCAGTTCTTC. It encodes CASSQVTRATGINEQFF.

The CDR3 here is CASSQTETGPGNTIYF. The CDR3 region has the DNA TGCGCCAGCAGCCAAACTGAGACAGGGCCAGGAAACACCATATATTTT. The chain uses TRBV4-1 and TRBJ1-3; TRBD1 matches 7 bases. The trim removed 2 bases at V and 4 bases at J, leaving 8 bases unmatched. In germline, CDR1 is MGHRA, CDR2 YSYEKL. This CDR3 comprises 16 residues.

In DNA form, the CDR3 reads TGTGCCAGTAGTTTCGGACTAGCTGGTTCCTACGAGCAGTACTTC. Amino acids: CASSFGLAGSYEQYF. V and J are TRBV19 and TRBJ2-7, with TRBD2 matching 8 bases. CDR1 is LNHDA, CDR2 SQIVND, per germline (reference sequence). CDR3 length equals 15 residues. V lost 5 bases, J lost 1 base, and 7 bases stayed unmatched.

CDR3 nucleotides: TGCGCCAGCAGCTTGGGGGGGCCTCACTATGGCTACACCTTC. Translating gives CASSLGGPHYGYTF. The rearrangement links TRBV5-1 to TRBJ1-2; maybe TRBD1 (6 bases). Trimming cost V 0 bases and J 3 bases, with 9 bases left between them. Germline CDR1 and CDR2: SGHRS and YFSETQ. This CDR3 region has 14 residues.

This clone was seen only a few times. The rearrangement joins TRBV4-1 to TRBJ1-1; D is unclear. The CDR3 is 12 residues long. V lost 3 bases, J lost 10 bases, and 12 bases lay in between. Germline loops: CDR1 MGHRA, CDR2 YSYEKL. CDR3 sequence (DNA): TGCGCCAGCAGCCACCCGGGAAATGGAGCTTTCTTT. Its translation is CASSHPGNGAFF.

In DNA, the CDR3 is TGTGCCAGTAGTCTGGGTTGGAGAGATGGTGGCTACACCTTC. Translating it yields CASSLGWRDGGYTF. This rearrangement joins TRBV19 to TRBJ1-2; D unclear. Trimming removed 5 bases at V and 7 bases at J, with 17 bases between. CDR1 LNHDA and CDR2 SQIVND come from the germline V gene (reference sequence). The CDR3 runs 14 residues.

As concerns this clone: Other DNA sequences of this sample code for an identical CDR3. The chain joins TRBV7-8 to TRBJ1-5; D is uncertain. Between the trimmed V and J ends, which lost 1 base and 4 bases, there was a span of 5 bases. This CDR3 is built from 13 residues. The germline V gene has CDR1 SGHVS and CDR2 FQNEAQ. The CDR3 here is CASSLDRNQPQHF. CDR3 DNA sequence: TGTGCCAGCAGCTTAGACCGGAATCAGCCCCAGCATTTT.

The rearrangement joins TRBV11-3 to TRBJ1-3; weak D call: TRBD1 (6 bases). The CDR3 totals 14 residues. V was trimmed by 6 bases and J by 0 bases, leaving 9 bases between them. Per the germline V gene, CDR1 is SGHNT and CDR2 is YENEEA. The chain's CDR3 is CASRDRRSGNTIYF. In DNA, the CDR3 is TGTGCCAGCAGGGACAGACGCTCTGGAAACACCATATATTTT.

The V call is TRBV9, the J call TRBJ2-5, with a possible D match to TRBD2 (6 bases). This CDR3 comprises 15 residues. CDR1 and CDR2 from the germline V gene are SGDLS and YYNGEE. V lost 3 bases, J lost 1 base, and 13 bases lay in between. The CDR3 spells CASSEPGTPQETQYF. In DNA form, the CDR3 reads TGTGCCAGCAGCGAACCCGGGACTCCCCAAGAGACCCAGTACTTC.

This chain connects TRBV2 to TRBJ2-4; 11 bases line up with TRBD2. The germline gives CDR1 SNHLY, CDR2 FYNNEI. CDR3 length: 15 residues. V lost 11 bases, J lost 4 bases, and 10 bases stayed unmatched. The DNA of the CDR3 is TGTGCCGGAAGTCCTGGGACTAGCGGTAAAAACATTCAGTACTTC. Its translation is CAGSPGTSGKNIQYF.

This chain links TRBV4-1 with TRBJ2-3; D may be TRBD2 (7 bases). This CDR3 comprises 13 residues. V gave up 6 bases and J gave up 4 bases, with 11 bases separating them. Germline V gene sequence: CDR1 MGHRA, CDR2 YSYEKL. The DNA of the CDR3 is TGCGCCAGCAGTAGGGAGGGGGCAGATACGCAGTATTTT. It codes for CASSREGADTQYF.

The chain combines TRBV3-1 (or the pseudogene TRBV3-2) with TRBJ2-1; TRBD2 aligns across 9 bases. This CDR3 spans 14 amino acids. Germline V gene data show CDR1 as LGHDT and CDR2 as YNNKEL (reference sequence). V lost 6 bases to trimming and J lost 9 bases; unmatched junction nucleotides: 9. The DNA for the CDR3 is TGTGCCAGCAGAGCGGCGGGAGGGGGCGGTGAGCAGTTCTTC. As protein: CASRAAGGGGEQFF.

This rearrangement joins TRBV30 to TRBJ2-3; a weak D match, TRBD2 (5 bases). The germline V gene has CDR1 GTSNPN and CDR2 SVGIG (reference sequence). V was pared by 5 bases and J by 8 bases, with 20 bases between. The CDR3 spans 14 residues. The chain's CDR3 is CAWATTSEVGTQYF. The DNA of the CDR3 is TGTGCCTGGGCGACGACTTCGGAGGTTGGTACGCAGTATTTT.

This chain uses TRBV11-3 with TRBJ2-1, with a possible D match to TRBD2 (7 bases). The CDR3 is made up of 11 amino acids. Germline V gives CDR1 SGHNT, CDR2 YENEEA. Trimming removed 8 bases from V and 12 bases from J, with 14 bases in between. The CDR3 sequence is CASGEGGGQFF. DNA for the CDR3: TGTGCCAGCGGGGAAGGGGGGGGGCAGTTCTTC.

V and J are TRBV9 and TRBJ2-3; tentatively, D is TRBD2 (6 bases). Germline lookup yields CDR1 SGDLS and CDR2 YYNGEE. V was pared by 3 bases and J by 4 bases, with 12 bases between. CDR3 length equals 14 residues. The CDR3 DNA reads as TGTGCCAGCAGCGGCGGCCGGGAGTCAGATACGCAGTATTTT. It specifies CASSGGRESDTQYF.

The chain couples TRBV2 to TRBJ2-3, with 15 bases identical to TRBD2. CDR1 is SNHLY and CDR2 is FYNNEI in the germline V gene. V dropped 8 bases and J dropped 0; count of bases not matched to a gene: 6. This CDR3 region has 17 residues. As DNA, the CDR3 is TGTGCCAGCGGCCGGACTAGCGGGAGGGATAGCACAGATACGCAGTATTTT. This encodes CASGRTSGRDSTDTQYF.

The chain recombines TRBV12-1 with TRBJ2-7; TRBD2 is the table's D call and was not checked against the DNA. TRBV12-1 represents a pseudogene. This CDR3 contains 17 residues. The CDR3 loop is CASSFVLGLAGGYEQYF. The CDR3 DNA reads TGTGCCAGCAGCTTTGTGTTAGGACTAGCGGGAGGCTACGAGCAGTACTTC.

This clone was seen a handful of times. This chain joins TRBV2 and TRBJ1-1; tentative D call: TRBD1 (6 bases). CDR3 length: 14 residues. Trimming left V 0 bases short and J 6 bases short, with 11 bases between. The V gene's germline CDR1 is SNHLY and CDR2 FYNNEI. The CDR3 protein is CASSEALGAAEAFF. CDR3 bases: TGTGCCAGCAGTGAAGCGCTGGGGGCGGCTGAAGCTTTCTTT. Together with reference TRBV2 and TRBJ1-1, the CDR3 gives the full variable domain: EPEVTQTPSHQVTQMGQEVILRCVPISNHLYFYWYRQILGQKVEFLVSFYNNEISEKSEIFDDQFSVERPDGSNFTLKIRSTKLEDSAMYFCASSEALGAAEAFFGQGTRLTVV.